One sample yielded the 18 T cell receptor beta chains listed below, sequenced in a study of shared clonotypes between healthy human individuals. Data came from immunoSEQ multiplex PCR; TCRdb stores just in-frame clones and leaves some out. The table includes about 2.3 million clones, just over 90% detected once. What was sequenced was naive CD4+ T cells from PBMCs. Stated subset: CD45RA+ positively selected. The receptors were sampled from a man in his late teens or twenties in good health. Some clones in this sample may be carry-over from other donors' samples.

This chain connects TRBV25-1 to TRBJ2-1; 9 bases are shared with TRBD1. The CDR3 is 14 amino acids. The V segment lost 10 bases and the J segment 4 bases; nucleotides outside the gene matches: 8. In germline, CDR1 is MGHDK, CDR2 SYGVNS. The CDR3 spells CAKTGTGPYNEQFF. CDR3 nucleotides: TGTGCCAAAACCGGGACAGGGCCTTACAATGAGCAGTTCTTC. The entire variable domain, with the rest obtained from reference TRBV25-1 and TRBJ2-1, is as follows: EADIYQTPRYLVIGTGKKITLECSQTMGHDKMYWYQQDPGMELHLIHYSYGVNSTEKGDLSSESTVSRIRTEHFPLTLESARPSHTSQYLCAKTGTGPYNEQFFGPGTRLTVL.

This chain joins TRBV19 and TRBJ2-1; TRBD2 agrees at 10 bases. This CDR3 has 15 amino acids. V trimming: 7 bases; J trimming: 3 bases; junction bases outside the gene matches: 6. Germline V gene sequence: CDR1 LNHDA, CDR2 SQIVND (reference sequence). The DNA for the CDR3 is TGTGCCAGTACGACTAGCGGGTCCCTCTACAATGAGCAGTTCTTC. Protein sequence: CASTTSGSLYNEQFF.

V gene TRBV30 combines with J gene TRBJ1-1; D might be TRBD1 (6 bases). Trimming took 2 bases from V and 4 from J, leaving 14 bases between them. Germline V gene data show CDR1 as GTSNPN and CDR2 as SVGIG (reference sequence). This CDR3 spans 14 amino acids. CDR3 amino acids: CAWSSQGGITEAFF. The CDR3 coding sequence is TGTGCCTGGAGTTCCCAAGGGGGAATCACTGAAGCTTTCTTT.

This chain joins TRBV6-4 and TRBJ2-3, with 7 nucleotides matching TRBD2. CDR1 and CDR2 (germline): MRHNA, SNTAGT. The CDR3 sequence is 16 residues long. With 6 bases clipped from V and 2 bases from J, the junction kept 11 bases outside the gene matches. The CDR3 spells CASRATGGRATDTQYF. CDR3 bases: TGTGCCAGCAGGGCAACCGGGGGGAGGGCCACAGATACGCAGTATTTT.

The rearrangement joins TRBV5-1 to TRBJ2-7, with TRBD2 as a possible D gene (6 bases). Looked up from germline, CDR1 is SGHRS and CDR2 is YFSETQ. This CDR3 comprises 15 residues. Trimming shortened V by 0 bases and J by 1 base, and 11 bases separated the two germline ends. The CDR3 DNA reads as TGCGCCAGCAGCTTGGGACCAGGGACTTCCTACGAGCAGTACTTC. It encodes CASSLGPGTSYEQYF.

The chain links TRBV28 to TRBJ2-7, with D perhaps matching TRBD1 (5 bases). This CDR3 is 14 amino acids long. V was clipped by 3 bases and J by 2 bases, with 11 bases between them. Per the germline V gene, CDR1 is MDHEN and CDR2 is SYDVKM. CDR3 coding DNA: TGTGCCAGCAGTTTTCCCGACAGAGCCTACGAGCAGTACTTC. It yields the protein CASSFPDRAYEQYF.

V is TRBV18 and J is TRBJ2-1, with 9 bases that match TRBD2. V gave up 4 bases and J gave up 6 bases; unmatched junction bases: 4. Germline V lookup: CDR1 KGHSH, CDR2 LQKENI. The CDR3 consists of 14 residues. In DNA, the CDR3 is TGTGCCAGCTCACAAGCGGGAGGAATCAATGAGCAGTTCTTC. Its translation: CASSQAGGINEQFF.

This chain uses TRBV28 with TRBJ2-5; D not resolved. The CDR3 contains 13 residues. CDR1 and CDR2 (germline): MDHEN, SYDVKM. Trimming left V 5 bases short and J 5 bases short, with 12 bases between. Written as DNA, the CDR3 is TGTGCCAGCAGTCCTCTAGTACGGGAGACCCAGTACTTC. This translates into CASSPLVRETQYF.

The chain links TRBV5-4 to TRBJ1-1; 10 bases fit TRBD1. The CDR3 length is 15 residues. The junction had 6 bases not matched to a gene; V was cut back by 4 bases and J by 3 bases. Germline V gene sequence: CDR1 SGHNT, CDR2 YYREEE (reference sequence). The CDR3 here is CASSPTGTGDTEAFF. In nucleotides, the CDR3 is TGTGCCAGCAGCCCGACCGGGACAGGGGACACTGAAGCTTTCTTT.

This clone was observed a handful of times. This chain joins TRBV9 and TRBJ2-1; D is perhaps TRBD2 (5 bases). The germline gives CDR1 SGDLS, CDR2 YYNGEE. This CDR3 is 15 amino acids long. Trimming took 4 bases from V and 3 from J, leaving 14 bases between them. CDR3 protein: CASSPRTGDYNEQFF. In DNA form, the CDR3 reads TGTGCCAGCAGCCCACGGACTGGAGACTACAATGAGCAGTTCTTC.

This clone was picked up a small number of times. The rearrangement joins TRBV28 to TRBJ1-1; D call uncertain. V dropped 5 bases and J dropped 14 bases, with 18 bases sitting between them. CDR1 is MDHEN and CDR2 is SYDVKM in the germline V gene. The CDR3 is made up of 12 amino acids. The CDR3, as DNA: TGTGCCAGCAGTCCAGGCGACCCGGAAGTGTTCTTT. Encoded protein: CASSPGDPEVFF.

The chain recombines TRBV6-1 with TRBJ1-2, with a tentative D call TRBD1 (5 bases). CDR1 MNHNS and CDR2 SASEGT come from the germline V gene. V was trimmed by 11 bases and J by 2 bases, leaving 9 bases between them. This CDR3 spans 11 amino acids. This CDR3 is CAGGENYGYTF. CDR3 DNA: TGTGCCGGGGGGGAGAACTATGGCTACACCTTC.

The J gene is TRBJ2-1, the V gene TRBV5-1; 11 positions match TRBD2. Germline loops: CDR1 SGHRS, CDR2 YFSETQ. The J segment lost 9 bases and the V segment lost 4 bases, leaving 12 bases of the junction unmatched. The CDR3 contains 16 residues. The CDR3 spells CASSQVLAGDKPEQFF. Written as DNA, the CDR3 is TGCGCCAGCAGCCAAGTACTAGCGGGAGACAAACCTGAGCAGTTCTTC.

The chain has TRBV7-9 and TRBJ2-7, with 7 bases fitting TRBD2. The length of the CDR3 is 16 residues. V shed 5 bases and J 1 base; nucleotides not matched to a gene: 11. Germline lookup yields CDR1 SEHNR and CDR2 FQNEAQ (reference sequence). This CDR3 reads CASSPARERHSYEQYF. As DNA, the CDR3 is TGTGCCAGCAGCCCTGCGCGGGAGAGGCATTCCTACGAGCAGTACTTC.

This sequence joins TRBV7-2 and TRBJ2-5, with TRBD1 matching over 8 bases. The CDR3 extends over 16 amino acids. Trimming at V came to 1 base and at J to 5 bases, leaving 9 bases not matched to a gene. Looked up from germline, CDR1 is SGHTA and CDR2 is FQGNSA. The CDR3 DNA reads as TGTGCCAGCAGCTTAGGGCGGAACAGGGGGTCGGAGACCCAGTACTTC. Protein: CASSLGRNRGSETQYF.

The chain couples TRBV19 to TRBJ2-5; TRBD2 might be the D (6 bases). Germline V gives CDR1 LNHDA, CDR2 SQIVND (reference sequence). V lost 0 bases and J 4 bases, leaving 6 bases between the germline ends. This CDR3 has 13 amino acids. As DNA, the CDR3 is TGTGCCAGTAGTATAGAGCGGGGAGAGACCCAGTACTTC. It encodes CASSIERGETQYF. Filled out from reference TRBV19 and TRBJ2-5, the complete variable domain reads DGGITQSPKYLFRKEGQNVTLSCEQNLNHDAMYWYRQDPGQGLRLIYYSQIVNDFQKGDIAEGYSVSREKKESFPLTVTSAQKNPTAFYLCASSIERGETQYFGPGTRLLVL.

The rearrangement joins TRBV5-8 to TRBJ1-5; no firm D call. V lost 8 bases and J lost 4, with 4 bases in between. The germline gives CDR1 SGHTS, CDR2 YDEGEE. The CDR3 runs 10 residues. The DNA for the CDR3 is TGTGCCAGACAGAATCAGCCCCAGCATTTT. Its translation: CARQNQPQHF.

This CDR3 is CASSKGGTDKNIQYF. The CDR3, as DNA: TGTGCCAGCAGCAAAGGGGGGACGGACAAAAACATTCAGTACTTC. The rearrangement joins TRBV21-1 to TRBJ2-4. TRBV21-1 is a documented pseudogene. This CDR3 region has 15 residues.